A selection of T cell receptor beta chains follows, all from one sample in a study of T cells in Graves' hyperthyroidism and ophthalmopathy. MiXCR, applied by TCRdb to the multiplex PCR reads, yields one record per CDR3 protein. The profile shows roughly 840,000 distinct CDR3 sequences, over 35% of them singletons. The sample was blood. These receptors were obtained from a man aged 18 to 29 with Graves' hyperthyroidism. Each CDR3 is given with its conserved first and last residue. The order of the fields is D gene, clone size, J gene, V gene, CDR3 protein, CDR3 DNA. The D gene is left open where the match is weak. The listing skips clone size in some rows; elsewhere it reads once, few, many or a size class.

.,.,TRBJ2-6,TRBV19,CASSISTVSGANVLTF,TGTGCCAGTAGTATCTCGACAGTCTCTGGGGCCAACGTCCTGACTTTC
.,.,TRBJ1-2,TRBV7-8,CASSQEDSSANYGYTF,TGCGCCAGCAGCCAAGAAGACAGCTCTGCTAACTATGGCTACACCTTC
TRBD1,.,TRBJ2-5,TRBV5-1,CASSERDRQIQETQYF,TGCGCCAGCAGCGAAAGGGACAGGCAAATACAAGAGACCCAGTACTTC
.,many,TRBJ1-2,TRBV12-3/TRBV12-4,CASMIGVQYGYTF,TGTGCCAGCATGATCGGGGTACAGTATGGCTACACCTTC
.,.,TRBJ1-2,TRBV5-4,CASSLGAGVFYTF,TGTGCCAGCAGCTTGGGGGCAGGTGTCTTCTACACCTTC
.,many,TRBJ1-2,TRBV20-1,CSARRGLNYGYTF,TGCAGTGCTAGACGAGGGTTAAACTATGGCTACACCTTC
.,many,TRBJ2-2,TRBV19,CASSMDTGELFF,TGTGCCAGTAGTATGGACACCGGGGAGCTGTTTTTT
.,.,TRBJ1-6,TRBV5-1,CASSLTRAAGLDSPLHF,TGCGCCAGCAGCTTGACCAGGGCTGCGGGACTCGATTCACCCCTCCACTTT
TRBD1,many,TRBJ1-4,TRBV12-3/TRBV12-4,CASTDRDRDEKLFF,TGTGCCAGCACGGACCGGGACAGGGACGAAAAACTGTTTTTT
.,many,TRBJ1-1,TRBV29-1,CSVENGLSTEAFF,TGCAGCGTTGAGAACGGGTTGAGCACTGAAGCTTTCTTT
.,few,TRBJ2-3,TRBV7-2,CASNGDTQYF,TGTGCCAGCAATGGGGATACGCAGTATTTT
TRBD2,.,TRBJ2-5,TRBV7-8,CASSQDPGGSLETQYF,TGTGCCAGCAGCCAAGATCCGGGAGGGTCGCTAGAGACCCAGTACTTC
.,few,TRBJ1-2,TRBV10-3,CASGPMSDGYTF,TGTGCCAGCGGGCCCATGTCGGATGGCTACACCTTC
TRBD2,.,TRBJ2-2,TRBV20-1,CSARRGPGTSLTGELFF,TGCAGTGCTAGAAGGGGCCCCGGGACTAGCTTGACCGGGGAGCTGTTTTTT
.,many,TRBJ1-1,TRBV20-1,CSAEAGGTEAFF,TGCAGTGCAGAAGCGGGGGGCACTGAAGCTTTCTTT
TRBD1,.,TRBJ2-7,TRBV9,CASSPRTGATYEQYF,TGTGCCAGCAGCCCGCGGACAGGGGCCACCTACGAGCAGTACTTC
TRBD1,few,TRBJ1-5,TRBV5-4,CASSSDRGQGQPQHF,TGTGCCAGCAGCTCGGACAGGGGGCAGGGTCAGCCCCAGCATTTT
.,.,TRBJ1-1,TRBV12-3/TRBV12-4,CASSLSDSLNTEAFF,TGTGCCAGCAGCCTAAGTGACAGCCTGAACACTGAAGCTTTCTTT
TRBD1,.,TRBJ1-1,TRBV6-5,CASRSGQGTEAFF,TGTGCCAGCAGGTCGGGACAGGGGACTGAAGCTTTCTTT
TRBD1,.,TRBJ1-5,TRBV6-5,CAISYRPTGNQPQHF,TGTGCCATCAGTTACCGACCGACAGGGAATCAGCCCCAGCATTTT
.,few,TRBJ2-7,TRBV5-6,CASSLVREVEQYF,TGTGCCAGCAGCTTGGTCAGGGAGGTCGAGCAGTACTTC
TRBD1,.,TRBJ2-7,TRBV20-1,CSARQLTGGYEQYF,TGCAGTGCTAGACAGCTGACAGGGGGCTACGAGCAGTACTTC
.,many,TRBJ1-1,TRBV12-3/TRBV12-4,CASKGGTEAFF,TGTGCCAGCAAAGGGGGCACTGAAGCTTTCTTT
.,.,TRBJ1-1,TRBV7-9,CASTPGWDTEAFF,TGTGCCAGCACCCCCGGCTGGGACACTGAAGCTTTCTTT
.,once,TRBJ1-2,TRBV5-1,CASSSGDQLRGYTF,TGCGCCAGCAGCTCGGGAGACCAACTAAGGGGCTACACCTTC
TRBD1,many,TRBJ1-2,TRBV9,CASSTTDRVYGYTF,TGTGCCAGCAGCACGACGGACAGGGTTTATGGCTACACCTTC
TRBD2,.,TRBJ2-5,TRBV19,CASSPRLAGGPQETQYF,TGTGCCAGCAGCCCTCGTCTAGCGGGGGGACCTCAAGAGACCCAGTACTTC